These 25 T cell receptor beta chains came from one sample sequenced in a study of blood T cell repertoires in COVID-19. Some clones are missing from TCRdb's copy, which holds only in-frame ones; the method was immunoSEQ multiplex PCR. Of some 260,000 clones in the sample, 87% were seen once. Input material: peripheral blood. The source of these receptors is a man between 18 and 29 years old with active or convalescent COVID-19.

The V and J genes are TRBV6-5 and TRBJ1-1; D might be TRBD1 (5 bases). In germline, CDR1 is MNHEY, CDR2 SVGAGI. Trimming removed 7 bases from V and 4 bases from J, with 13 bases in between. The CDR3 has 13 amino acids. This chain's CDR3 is CASIMTGGTEAFF. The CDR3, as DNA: TGTGCCAGCATCATGACCGGGGGCACTGAAGCTTTCTTT.

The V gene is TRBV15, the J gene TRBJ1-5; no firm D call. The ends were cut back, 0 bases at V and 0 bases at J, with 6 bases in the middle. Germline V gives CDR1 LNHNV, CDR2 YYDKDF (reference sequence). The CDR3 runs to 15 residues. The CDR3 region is CATSREQYSNQPQHF. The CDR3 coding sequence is TGTGCCACCAGCAGAGAACAGTATAGCAATCAGCCCCAGCATTTT.

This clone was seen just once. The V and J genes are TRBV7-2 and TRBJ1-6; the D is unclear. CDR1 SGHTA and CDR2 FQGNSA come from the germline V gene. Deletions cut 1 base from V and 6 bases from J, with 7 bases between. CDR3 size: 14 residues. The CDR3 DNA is TGTGCCAGCAGCTTAGTTGCGCGTAATTCACCCCTCCACTTT. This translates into CASSLVARNSPLHF. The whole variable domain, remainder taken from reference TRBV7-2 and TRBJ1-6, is GAGVSQSPSNKVTEKGKDVELRCDPISGHTALYWYRQSLGQGLEFLIYFQGNSAPDKSGLPSDRFSAERTGGSVSTLTIQRTQQEDSAVYLCASSLVARNSPLHFGNGTRLTVT.

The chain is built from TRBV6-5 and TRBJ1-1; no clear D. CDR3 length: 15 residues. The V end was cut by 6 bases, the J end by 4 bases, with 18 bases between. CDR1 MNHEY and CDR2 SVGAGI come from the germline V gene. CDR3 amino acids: CASRTADWEATEAFF. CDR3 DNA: TGTGCCAGCAGAACCGCCGACTGGGAGGCCACTGAAGCTTTCTTT.

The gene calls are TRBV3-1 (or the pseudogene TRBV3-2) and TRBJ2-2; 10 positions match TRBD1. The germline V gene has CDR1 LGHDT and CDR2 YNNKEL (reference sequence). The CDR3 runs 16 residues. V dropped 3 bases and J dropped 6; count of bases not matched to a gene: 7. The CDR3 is CASSQPQGQGPGELFF. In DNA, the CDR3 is TGTGCCAGCAGCCAGCCGCAGGGACAGGGGCCCGGGGAGCTGTTTTTT.

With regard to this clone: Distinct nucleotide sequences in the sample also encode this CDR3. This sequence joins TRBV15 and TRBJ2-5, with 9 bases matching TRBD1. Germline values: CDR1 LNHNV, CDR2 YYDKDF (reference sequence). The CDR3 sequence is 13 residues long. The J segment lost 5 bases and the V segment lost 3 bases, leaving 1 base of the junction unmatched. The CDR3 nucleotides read TGTGCCACCAGCAGGGGACAGGGTGAGACCCAGTACTTC. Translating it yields CATSRGQGETQYF.

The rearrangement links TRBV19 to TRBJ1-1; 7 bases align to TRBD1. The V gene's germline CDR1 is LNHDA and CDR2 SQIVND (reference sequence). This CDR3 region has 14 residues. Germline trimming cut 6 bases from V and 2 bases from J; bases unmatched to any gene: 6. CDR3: CASRVTGTNTEAFF. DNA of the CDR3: TGTGCCAGTAGAGTGACAGGGACCAACACTGAAGCTTTCTTT.

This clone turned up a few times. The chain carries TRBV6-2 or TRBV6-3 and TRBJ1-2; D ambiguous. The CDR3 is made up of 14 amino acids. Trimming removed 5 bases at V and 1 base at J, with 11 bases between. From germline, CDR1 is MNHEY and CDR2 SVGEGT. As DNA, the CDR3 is TGTGCCAGCAGTCCCCGGGGTTTTAACTATGGCTACACCTTC. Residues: CASSPRGFNYGYTF.

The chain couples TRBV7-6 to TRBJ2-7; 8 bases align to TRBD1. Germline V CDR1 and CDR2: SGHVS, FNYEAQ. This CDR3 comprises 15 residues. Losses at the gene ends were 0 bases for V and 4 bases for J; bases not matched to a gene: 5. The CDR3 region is CASSLAYQGAYEQYF. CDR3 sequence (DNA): TGTGCCAGCAGCTTAGCATATCAGGGGGCTTACGAGCAGTACTTC.

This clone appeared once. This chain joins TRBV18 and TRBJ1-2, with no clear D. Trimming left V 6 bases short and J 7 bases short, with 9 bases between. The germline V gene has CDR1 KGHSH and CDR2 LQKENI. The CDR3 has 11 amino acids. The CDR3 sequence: CASSQVGGYTF. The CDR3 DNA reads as TGTGCCAGCTCCCAGGTTGGTGGCTACACCTTC.

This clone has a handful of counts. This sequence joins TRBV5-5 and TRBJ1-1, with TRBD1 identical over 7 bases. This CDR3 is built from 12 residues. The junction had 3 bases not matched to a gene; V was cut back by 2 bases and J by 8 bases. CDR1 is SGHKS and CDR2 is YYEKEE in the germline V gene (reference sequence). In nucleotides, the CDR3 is TGTGCCAGCAGCTTTACAGGGGAGGAAGCTTTCTTT. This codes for CASSFTGEEAFF.

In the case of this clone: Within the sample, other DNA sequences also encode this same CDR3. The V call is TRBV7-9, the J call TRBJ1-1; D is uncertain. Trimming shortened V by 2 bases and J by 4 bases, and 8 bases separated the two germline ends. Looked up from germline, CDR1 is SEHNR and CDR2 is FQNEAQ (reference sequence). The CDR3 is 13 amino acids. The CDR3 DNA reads TGTGCCAGCAGCTTATTGGGAGGCACTGAAGCTTTCTTT. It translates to CASSLLGGTEAFF.

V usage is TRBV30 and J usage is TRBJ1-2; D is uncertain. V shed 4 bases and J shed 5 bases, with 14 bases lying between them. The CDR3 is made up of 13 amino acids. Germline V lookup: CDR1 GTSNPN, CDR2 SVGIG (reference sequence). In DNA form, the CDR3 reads TGTGCCTGGAAATATCATGGCGGATATGGCTACACCTTC. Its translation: CAWKYHGGYGYTF.

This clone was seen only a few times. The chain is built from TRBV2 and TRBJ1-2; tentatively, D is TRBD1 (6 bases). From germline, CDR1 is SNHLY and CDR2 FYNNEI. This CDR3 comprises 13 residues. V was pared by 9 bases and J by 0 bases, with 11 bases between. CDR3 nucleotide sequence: TGTGCCAGTTCCGGGACATCTAACTATGGCTACACCTTC. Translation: CASSGTSNYGYTF.

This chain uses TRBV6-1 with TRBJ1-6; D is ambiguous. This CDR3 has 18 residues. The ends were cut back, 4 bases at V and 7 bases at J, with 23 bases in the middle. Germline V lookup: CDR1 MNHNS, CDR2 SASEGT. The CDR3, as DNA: TGTGCCAGCAGTGTCGTGATTAGCGGGCCTTCCTCCAATTCACCCCTCCACTTT. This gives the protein CASSVVISGPSSNSPLHF.

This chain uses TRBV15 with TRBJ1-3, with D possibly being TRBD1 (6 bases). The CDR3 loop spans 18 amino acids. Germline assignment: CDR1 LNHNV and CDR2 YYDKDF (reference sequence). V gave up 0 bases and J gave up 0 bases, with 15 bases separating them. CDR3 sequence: CATSRDAPGQHSGNTIYF. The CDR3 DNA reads TGTGCCACCAGCAGAGATGCCCCGGGACAACACTCTGGAAACACCATATATTTT. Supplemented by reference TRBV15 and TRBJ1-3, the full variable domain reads DAMVIQNPRYQVTQFGKPVTLSCSQTLNHNVMYWYQQKSSQAPKLLFHYYDKDFNNEADTPDNFQSRRPNTSFCFLDIRSPGLGDTAMYLCATSRDAPGQHSGNTIYFGEGSWLTVV.

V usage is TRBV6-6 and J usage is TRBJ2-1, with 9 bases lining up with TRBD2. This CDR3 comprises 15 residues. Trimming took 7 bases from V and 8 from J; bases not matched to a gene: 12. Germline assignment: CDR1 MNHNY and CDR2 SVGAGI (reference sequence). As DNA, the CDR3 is TGTGCCAGCACCCCAGAAGCGGGAGGAGCATATGAGCAGTTCTTC. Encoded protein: CASTPEAGGAYEQFF.

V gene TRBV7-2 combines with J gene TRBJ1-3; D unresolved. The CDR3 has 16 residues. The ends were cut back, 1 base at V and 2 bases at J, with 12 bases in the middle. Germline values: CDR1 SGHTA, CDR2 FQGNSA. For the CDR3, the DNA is TGTGCCAGCAGCTTAGTGGCGGGGAGAACTGGAAACACCATATATTTT. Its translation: CASSLVAGRTGNTIYF.

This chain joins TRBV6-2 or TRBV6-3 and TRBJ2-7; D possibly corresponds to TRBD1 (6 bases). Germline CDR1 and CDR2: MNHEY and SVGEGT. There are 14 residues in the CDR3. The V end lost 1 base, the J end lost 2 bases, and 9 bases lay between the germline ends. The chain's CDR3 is CASSYLDRTYEQYF. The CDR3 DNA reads TGTGCCAGCAGTTACTTGGACAGAACCTACGAGCAGTACTTC.

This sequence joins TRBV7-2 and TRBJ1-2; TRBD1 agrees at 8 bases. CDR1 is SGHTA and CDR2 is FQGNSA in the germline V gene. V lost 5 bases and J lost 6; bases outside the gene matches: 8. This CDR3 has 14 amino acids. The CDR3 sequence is CASSGRTGGHGYTF. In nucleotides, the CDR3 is TGTGCCAGCAGCGGGAGAACAGGGGGGCATGGCTACACCTTC.

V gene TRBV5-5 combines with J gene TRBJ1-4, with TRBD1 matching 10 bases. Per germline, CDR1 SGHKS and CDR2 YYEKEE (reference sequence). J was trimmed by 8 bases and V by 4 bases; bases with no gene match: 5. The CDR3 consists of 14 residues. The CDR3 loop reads CASSLGTGDEKLFF. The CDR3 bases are TGTGCCAGCAGCCTGGGGACAGGGGACGAAAAACTGTTTTTT.

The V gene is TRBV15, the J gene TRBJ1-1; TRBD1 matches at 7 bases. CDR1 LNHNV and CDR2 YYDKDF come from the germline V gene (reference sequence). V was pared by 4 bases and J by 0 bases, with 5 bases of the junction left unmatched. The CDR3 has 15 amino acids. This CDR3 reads CATSIDRDLNTEAFF. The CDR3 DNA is TGTGCCACCAGCATCGACAGGGACCTGAACACTGAAGCTTTCTTT.

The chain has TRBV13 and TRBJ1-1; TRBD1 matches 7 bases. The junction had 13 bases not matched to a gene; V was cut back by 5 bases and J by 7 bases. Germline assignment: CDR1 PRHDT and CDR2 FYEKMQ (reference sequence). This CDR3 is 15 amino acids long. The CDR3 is CASSTATGTYDEAFF. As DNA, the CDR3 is TGTGCCAGCAGCACGGCGACAGGGACCTACGATGAAGCTTTCTTT.

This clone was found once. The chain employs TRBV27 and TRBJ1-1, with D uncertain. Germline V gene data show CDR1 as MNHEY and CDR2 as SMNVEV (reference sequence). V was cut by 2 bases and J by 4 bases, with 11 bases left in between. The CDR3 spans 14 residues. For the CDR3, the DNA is TGTGCCAGCAGTTTACTCGGAGGTCCCACTGAAGCTTTCTTT. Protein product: CASSLLGGPTEAFF.

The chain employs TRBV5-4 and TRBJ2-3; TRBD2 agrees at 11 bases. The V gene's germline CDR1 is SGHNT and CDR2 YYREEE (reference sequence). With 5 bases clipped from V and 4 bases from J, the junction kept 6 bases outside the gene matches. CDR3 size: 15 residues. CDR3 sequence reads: CASRQGLADADTQYF. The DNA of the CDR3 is TGTGCCAGCAGACAGGGACTAGCGGATGCAGATACGCAGTATTTT.